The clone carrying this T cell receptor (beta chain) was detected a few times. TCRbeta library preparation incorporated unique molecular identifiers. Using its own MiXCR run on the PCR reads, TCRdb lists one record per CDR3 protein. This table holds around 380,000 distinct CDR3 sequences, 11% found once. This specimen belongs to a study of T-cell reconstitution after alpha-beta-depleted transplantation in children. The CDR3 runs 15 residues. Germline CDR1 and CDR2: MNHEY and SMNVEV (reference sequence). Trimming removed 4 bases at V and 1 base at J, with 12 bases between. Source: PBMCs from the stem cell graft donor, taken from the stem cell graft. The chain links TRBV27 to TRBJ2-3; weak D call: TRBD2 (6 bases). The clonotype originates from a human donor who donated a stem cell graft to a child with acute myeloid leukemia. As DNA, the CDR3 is TGTGCCAGCAGTTATCAGACGGGAGGCACAGATACGCAGTATTTT. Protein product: CASSYQTGGTDTQYF.